This entry describes one T cell receptor (beta chain). The data are from a study of cytomegalovirus exposure and HLA in healthy donors. The CDR3 totals 14 residues. The V and J ends lost 1 base and 7 bases, in that order; junction bases with no gene match: 7. The V gene's germline CDR1 is SGHVS and CDR2 FNYEAQ. Sequencing was performed with immunoSEQ multiplex PCR; in TCRdb, only in-frame clones are kept and a portion is missing. This table holds fewer than 120,000 clones, approximately 90% found once. The sample comprised PBMCs. The TCR sequence derives from a woman in her 30s in good health and CMV-seropositive. V usage is TRBV7-6 and J usage is TRBJ2-7; 7 bases agree with TRBD2. CDR3 nucleotide sequence: TGTGCCAGCAGCTTAGGGGGAGGGATCGGAGAGCAGTACTTC. It codes for CASSLGGGIGEQYF.